These 14 T cell receptor beta chains came from one sample sequenced in a study of CD8+ T cells in alopecia areata (dated by TCRdb to 2016 to 2019). The sample's time point label is to be understood as: 20 to 30 weeks on oral tofacitinib. Read against the paper, the sample's treatment or condition label means: oral pan-JAK inhibitor, 5-10 mg twice daily. Library preparation used the immunoSEQ multiplex PCR assay. For TCR sequencing, RNA was extracted from every sample and reverse transcribed into cDNA to serve as template. The source is immuneACCESS, and TCRdb retained only in-frame sequences with V and J called. Part of the clones is not carried over; for the studies checked, unresolved V genes explain less than half of this, and the remainder is unexplained. The sample records fewer than 110,000 clones, 84% of which are singletons. The ten largest account for around a quarter of the sample. Sequenced here: CD8+ T cells sorted from blood, sampled at week 24, from a patient treated with tofacitinib. These receptors originate from a human donor with alopecia areata.

The chain links TRBV5-1 to TRBJ2-7; D is unclear. V dropped 0 bases and J dropped 4 bases, with 11 bases sitting between them. The germline V gene encodes CDR1 SGHRS and CDR2 YFSETQ. The CDR3 is made up of 14 amino acids. CDR3 sequence (DNA): TGCGCCAGCAGCTTGGATGCCCATTTGTACGAGCAGTACTTC. Its translation is CASSLDAHLYEQYF.

For this clone: Germline and junction disagree at one end, which may indicate a read error. This rearrangement joins TRBV29-1 to TRBJ2-1; D is perhaps TRBD2 (7 bases). CDR3 length: 13 residues. In germline, CDR1 is SQVTM, CDR2 ANQGSEA. The CDR3 DNA follows: TGCAGCGCTGAAAGGGACGCGGGGGCTGAGCAGTTCTTC. Its translation is CSAERDAGAEQFF.

This chain uses TRBV4-1 with TRBJ1-5; D is ambiguous. The CDR3 length is 16 residues. Per germline, CDR1 MGHRA and CDR2 YSYEKL. The germline V and J ends were trimmed by 1 base and 4 bases, with 14 bases remaining between them. This chain's CDR3 is CASSQVLLGANQPQHF. The DNA of the CDR3 is TGCGCCAGCAGCCAAGTATTACTCGGAGCTAATCAGCCCCAGCATTTT.

V is TRBV4-3 and J is TRBJ2-1; TRBD1 agrees at 8 bases. The CDR3 length is 13 residues. V gave up 1 base and J gave up 13 bases; unmatched junction bases: 6. Looked up from germline, CDR1 is LGHNA and CDR2 is YSLEER. This CDR3 reads CASSQATGVDQFF. The CDR3 coding sequence is TGCGCCAGCAGCCAAGCGACAGGGGTAGATCAGTTCTTC.

The V call is TRBV19, the J call TRBJ2-2, with 8 bases lining up with TRBD1. Germline V gene lookup returns CDR1 LNHDA and CDR2 SQIVND (reference sequence). CDR3 size: 17 residues. V lost 7 bases and J lost 0; bases outside the gene matches: 10. The CDR3 DNA reads as TGTGCCAGTAACCCCAGACAGGGGTATCCGAACACCGGGGAGCTGTTTTTT. Amino acid sequence: CASNPRQGYPNTGELFF. The full variable domain, with the rest looked up from reference TRBV19 and TRBJ2-2, is DGGITQSPKYLFRKEGQNVTLSCEQNLNHDAMYWYRQDPGQGLRLIYYSQIVNDFQKGDIAEGYSVSREKKESFPLTVTSAQKNPTAFYLCASNPRQGYPNTGELFFGEGSRLTVL.

The chain links TRBV6-6 to TRBJ2-2; 8 bases match TRBD1. This CDR3 is 13 amino acids long. The trim removed 8 bases at V and 4 bases at J, leaving 3 bases unmatched. Germline V CDR1 and CDR2: MNHNY, SVGAGI (reference sequence). CDR3 loop: CASQGASTGELFF. CDR3 DNA sequence: TGTGCCAGCCAGGGGGCAAGCACCGGGGAGCTGTTTTTT.

V and J are TRBV5-4 and TRBJ2-1, with 9 bases matching TRBD2. Germline V lookup: CDR1 SGHNT, CDR2 YYREEE (reference sequence). With V trimmed by 4 bases and J by 8 bases, 10 bases remained unmatched. The CDR3 length is 15 residues. This CDR3 reads CASSNPGTSRHEQFF. CDR3 nucleotide sequence: TGTGCCAGCAGCAACCCCGGGACTAGCCGGCATGAGCAGTTCTTC.

This clone occurred once. This rearrangement joins TRBV4-3 to TRBJ1-1; unclear D gene. The germline V gene has CDR1 LGHNA and CDR2 YSLEER. V lost 3 bases and J lost 3, with 8 bases in between. CDR3 length: 13 amino acids. The chain's CDR3 is CASSQYRYTEAFF. CDR3 in DNA: TGCGCCAGCAGCCAGTACAGATACACTGAAGCTTTCTTT.

The rearrangement links TRBV7-9 to TRBJ2-7, with D perhaps TRBD2 (5 bases). Germline V gene data show CDR1 as SEHNR and CDR2 as FQNEAQ (reference sequence). The CDR3 has 14 amino acids. With 3 bases removed from V and 7 bases from J, the gap between germline ends came to 16 bases. The CDR3 here is CASSFLEGPGEQYF. The CDR3 nucleotides read TGTGCCAGCAGCTTTCTCGAGGGCCCGGGTGAGCAGTACTTC.

The CDR3 here is CASSAENDRGLEQYF. Here the CDR3 DNA reads TGTGCCAGCAGCGCCGAAAACGACAGGGGGCTCGAGCAGTACTTC. The rearrangement links TRBV9 to TRBJ2-7; TRBD1 matches at 10 bases. This CDR3 region has 15 residues. V lost 3 bases to trimming and J lost 6 bases; unmatched junction nucleotides: 9. Germline V CDR1 and CDR2: SGDLS, YYNGEE.

The chain has TRBV10-2 and TRBJ1-1, with 10 bases that match TRBD1. V shed 6 bases, J shed 4 bases, and the junction held 8 bases outside the gene matches. Germline values: CDR1 WSHSY, CDR2 SAAADI. The CDR3 spans 15 residues. This CDR3 is CASRIDRGRTTEAFF. DNA of the CDR3: TGCGCCAGCAGAATAGACAGGGGGCGGACCACTGAAGCTTTCTTT.

This clone was seen a few times. This chain joins TRBV6-5 and TRBJ2-7, with D maybe TRBD2 (6 bases). Trimming stripped 4 bases from V and 3 bases from J, with 10 bases between. Germline CDR1 reads MNHEY; CDR2 reads SVGAGI. The CDR3 is 13 residues long. Written as DNA, the CDR3 is TGTGCCAGCAGTTCCGGACTAAACTACGAGCAGTACTTC. Translating gives CASSSGLNYEQYF.

This chain joins TRBV6-6 and TRBJ2-5; 9 nucleotides align to TRBD1. The J call may be mistaken, given a closer DNA end match to TRBJ2-7. CDR1 and CDR2 (germline): MNHNY, SVGAGI (reference sequence). The CDR3 has 14 residues. Here the CDR3 DNA reads TGTGCCAGCAGTTACGGGACAGGGACCTACGAGCAGTACTTC. This translates into CASSYGTGTYEQYF.

The chain recombines TRBV19 with TRBJ2-3; 10 positions agree with TRBD2. This CDR3 spans 15 amino acids. CDR1 and CDR2 (germline): LNHDA, SQIVND (reference sequence). V shed 6 bases and J 7 bases; nucleotides not matched to a gene: 10. CDR3 DNA sequence: TGTGCCAGTAGCCCTGGGAGCGGGGGGGCCTATACGCAGTATTTT. Amino acids: CASSPGSGGAYTQYF. Supplemented by reference TRBV19 and TRBJ2-3, the full variable domain reads DGGITQSPKYLFRKEGQNVTLSCEQNLNHDAMYWYRQDPGQGLRLIYYSQIVNDFQKGDIAEGYSVSREKKESFPLTVTSAQKNPTAFYLCASSPGSGGAYTQYFGPGTRLTVL.